The clone carrying this T cell receptor (beta chain) was seen a handful of times. Its antigen remains unidentified. Prior to thyroid surgery, none of the patients had received any treatment. This specimen comes from a study of metastatic and nonmetastatic thyroid tumors. The overall study: For malignant and benign thyroid patients, tumor or nodule tissue and blood were the sources whose repertoires were compared.

Methods used by the authors: The distant-metastasis classifier for papillary thyroid cancer was built from CDR3 differences across clinicopathological groups. TCRdb reprocessed the PCR reads via MiXCR. These V and J calls are TCRdb output, not the study's own analysis. The repertoire holds 5,100 or so clones, with approximately 15% as singletons. The trim removed 6 bases at V and 1 base at J, leaving 9 bases unmatched. Per germline, CDR1 MNHNS and CDR2 SASEGT. The CDR3 runs 16 residues. Notes on the study in general: In both blood and tumor samples, TCR beta diversity was reported significantly higher for malignant than benign nodules.

Source material: adjacent normal tissue. This clonotype was sampled from a female donor with papillary thyroid cancer or a benign thyroid nodule (not recorded which). Some clones in this sample may be carry-over from other donors' samples. The V gene is TRBV6-1, the J gene TRBJ1-5; TRBD1 aligns across 7 bases. CDR3 DNA: TGTGCCAGCAGACGACAGGGAGGGATCAGCAATCAGCCCCAGCATTTT. Protein product: CASRRQGGISNQPQHF.